Below, 9 T cell receptor beta chains from the same sample are listed, as sequenced in a study of T cell changes during pregnancy in multiple sclerosis. The method was immunoSEQ multiplex PCR; TCRdb's version includes in-frame clones alone and lacks a portion of them. Of 40,000 to 60,000 clones listed, 95% are singletons. This material consisted of CD8+ T cells from peripheral blood mononuclear cells, taken in the first trimester of pregnancy. The source is a female donor with multiple sclerosis, enrolled in a pregnancy study.

The chain is built from TRBV7-8 and TRBJ2-1, with a tentative D call TRBD2 (7 bases). The V gene's germline CDR1 is SGHVS and CDR2 FQNEAQ. Trimming removed 5 bases from V and 7 bases from J, with 18 bases in between. The CDR3 consists of 15 residues. CDR3 DNA sequence: TGTGCCAGCAGCCCGCTATCCGGGGGGCTGAATGAGCAGTTCTTC. Protein product: CASSPLSGGLNEQFF.

The rearrangement uses TRBV30 and TRBJ2-7; 7 nucleotides agree with TRBD2. Looked up from germline, CDR1 is GTSNPN and CDR2 is SVGIG (reference sequence). The CDR3 runs 15 residues. The junction had 12 bases not matched to a gene; V was cut back by 3 bases and J by 4 bases. CDR3 in DNA: TGTGCCTGGAGCGCTCCAGCGGGAAAGGGGTACGAGCAGTACTTC. Protein product: CAWSAPAGKGYEQYF. Full variable domain (outside the CDR3, taken from reference TRBV30 and TRBJ2-7): SQTIHQWPATLVQPVGSPLSLECTVEGTSNPNLYWYRQAAGRGLQLLFYSVGIGQISSEVPQNLSASRPQDRQFILSSKKLLLSDSGFYLCAWSAPAGKGYEQYFGPGTRLTVT.

V and J are TRBV5-1 and TRBJ2-1, with 11 bases fitting TRBD2. This CDR3 is built from 16 residues. The germline CDR1 and CDR2 sequences are SGHRS and YFSETQ. V was clipped by 4 bases and J by 5 bases; unmatched bases: 8. CDR3 in amino acids: CASSHGLAGADNEQFF. Written as DNA, the CDR3 is TGCGCCAGCAGCCACGGACTAGCGGGCGCGGACAATGAGCAGTTCTTC.

The gene calls are TRBV19 and TRBJ2-2; a weak D match, TRBD1 (6 bases). The ends were cut back, 9 bases at V and 0 bases at J, with 11 bases in the middle. This CDR3 is 14 amino acids long. In germline, CDR1 is LNHDA, CDR2 SQIVND (reference sequence). CDR3 bases: TGTGCCAGATTCGGGACACCGAACACCGGGGAGCTGTTTTTT. Translating gives CARFGTPNTGELFF.

The chain employs TRBV7-9 and TRBJ2-5; 12 positions agree with TRBD1. The V gene end was trimmed by 4 bases and the J gene end by 4 bases; junction bases not matched to a gene: 4. Germline V gives CDR1 SEHNR, CDR2 FQNEAQ (reference sequence). The CDR3 loop spans 15 amino acids. The CDR3 spells CASSSRDRGRETQYF. CDR3 coding DNA: TGTGCCAGCAGCTCCCGGGACAGGGGGCGAGAGACCCAGTACTTC.

This chain uses TRBV7-8 with TRBJ2-1; 8 bases are a match to TRBD2. The CDR3 is 14 amino acids. CDR1 and CDR2 from the germline V gene are SGHVS and FQNEAQ. After removal of 1 base from V and 7 bases from J, the junction contained 3 bases not matched to a gene. CDR3 nucleotide sequence: TGTGCCAGCAGCTTAGGGCTAGCGGGTAATGAGCAGTTCTTC. Translated: CASSLGLAGNEQFF.

The genes are TRBV27 and TRBJ2-7, with D perhaps TRBD1 (6 bases). The CDR3 is made up of 14 amino acids. CDR1 and CDR2 from the germline V gene are MNHEY and SMNVEV (reference sequence). V was pared by 2 bases and J by 4 bases, with 12 bases between. CDR3 loop: CASSLLGQTYEQYF. As DNA, the CDR3 is TGTGCCAGCAGTTTACTGGGACAAACATACGAGCAGTACTTC.

This rearrangement joins TRBV7-6 to TRBJ2-7, with 7 bases lining up with TRBD1. V dropped 6 bases and J dropped 5; count of bases not matched to a gene: 7. This CDR3 is built from 13 residues. Germline V gives CDR1 SGHVS, CDR2 FNYEAQ. The CDR3 DNA sequence: TGTGCCAGCAGTGAGACAGGGAACAACGAGCAGTACTTC. Amino acids: CASSETGNNEQYF.

The chain has TRBV6-4 and TRBJ2-7; 8 bases fit TRBD2. J was trimmed by 2 bases and V by 2 bases; bases with no gene match: 5. This CDR3 has 15 amino acids. Germline CDR1 reads MRHNA; CDR2 reads SNTAGT. This chain's CDR3 is CASSDAAGAAYEQYF. DNA of the CDR3: TGTGCCAGCAGTGACGCAGCGGGAGCCGCCTACGAGCAGTACTTC.